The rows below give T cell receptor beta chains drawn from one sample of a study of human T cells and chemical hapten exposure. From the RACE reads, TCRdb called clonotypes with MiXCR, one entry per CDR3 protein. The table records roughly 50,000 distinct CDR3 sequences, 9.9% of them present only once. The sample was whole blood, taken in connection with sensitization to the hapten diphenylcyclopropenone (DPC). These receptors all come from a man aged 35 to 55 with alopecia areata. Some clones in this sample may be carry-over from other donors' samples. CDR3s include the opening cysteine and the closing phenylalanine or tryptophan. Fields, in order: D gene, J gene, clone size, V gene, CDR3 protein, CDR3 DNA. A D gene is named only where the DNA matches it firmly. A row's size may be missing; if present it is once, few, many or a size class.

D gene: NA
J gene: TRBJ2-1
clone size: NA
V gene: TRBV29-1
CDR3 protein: CSVEDLEQFF
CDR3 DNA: TGCAGCGTTGAAGATCTCGAGCAGTTCTTC

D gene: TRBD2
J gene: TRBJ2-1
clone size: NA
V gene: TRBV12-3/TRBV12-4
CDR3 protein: CASSWTSVLNEQFF
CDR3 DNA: TGTGCCAGCAGTTGGACTAGCGTACTGAATGAGCAGTTCTTC

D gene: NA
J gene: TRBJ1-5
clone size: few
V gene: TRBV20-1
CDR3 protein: CSASEGNSNQPQHF
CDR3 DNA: TGCAGTGCTAGTGAGGGGAATAGCAATCAGCCCCAGCATTTT

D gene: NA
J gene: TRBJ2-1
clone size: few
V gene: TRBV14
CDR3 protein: CASSQDWGTLGENEQFF
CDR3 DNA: TGTGCCAGCAGCCAAGATTGGGGGACTCTGGGGGAGAATGAGCAGTTCTTC

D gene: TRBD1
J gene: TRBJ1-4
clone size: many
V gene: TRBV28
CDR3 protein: CASRRPGQGNEKLFF
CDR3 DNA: TGTGCCAGCAGACGCCCGGGACAGGGAAATGAAAAACTGTTTTTT

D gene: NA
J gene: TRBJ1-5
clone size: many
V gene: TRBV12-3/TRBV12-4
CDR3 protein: CASRTGNQPQHF
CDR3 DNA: TGTGCCAGCAGAACAGGGAATCAGCCCCAGCATTTT

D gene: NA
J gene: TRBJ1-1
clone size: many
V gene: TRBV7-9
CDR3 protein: CASSLVPGEAFF
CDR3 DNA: TGTGCCAGCAGCTTAGTCCCCGGGGAAGCTTTCTTT

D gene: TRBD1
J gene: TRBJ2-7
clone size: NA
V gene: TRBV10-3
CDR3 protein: CAISGTGALYEQYF
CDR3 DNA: TGTGCCATCAGTGGGACAGGGGCACTATACGAGCAGTACTTC

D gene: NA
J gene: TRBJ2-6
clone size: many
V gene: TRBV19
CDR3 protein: CASSIMRLGANVLTF
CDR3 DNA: TGTGCCAGTAGTATAATGAGGTTGGGGGCCAACGTCCTGACTTTC

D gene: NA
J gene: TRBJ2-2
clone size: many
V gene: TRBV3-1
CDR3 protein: CASSQNQNTGELFF
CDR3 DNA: TGTGCCAGCAGCCAAAACCAGAACACCGGGGAGCTGTTTTTT

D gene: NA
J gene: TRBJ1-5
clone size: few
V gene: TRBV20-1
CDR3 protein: CSAGGLSNQPQHF
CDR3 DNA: TGCAGTGCTGGGGGTTTGAGCAATCAGCCCCAGCATTTT

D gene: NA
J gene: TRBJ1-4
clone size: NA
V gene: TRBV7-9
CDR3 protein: CASSAVMGEKLFF
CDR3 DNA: TGTGCCAGCAGCGCGGTAATGGGTGAAAAACTGTTTTTT

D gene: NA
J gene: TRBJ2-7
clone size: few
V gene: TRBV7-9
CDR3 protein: CASSLGSGSYEQYF
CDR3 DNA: TGTGCCAGCAGCTTAGGCTCAGGGTCCTACGAGCAGTACTTC

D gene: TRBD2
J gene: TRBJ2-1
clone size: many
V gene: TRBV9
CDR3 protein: CASSARLAGVSDEQFF
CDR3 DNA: TGTGCCAGCAGCGCACGACTAGCGGGAGTTTCCGATGAGCAGTTCTTC

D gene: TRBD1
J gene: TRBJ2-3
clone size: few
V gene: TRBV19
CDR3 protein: CASASRQGSTDTQYF
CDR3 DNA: TGTGCCAGTGCTAGTCGACAGGGGAGCACAGATACGCAGTATTTT

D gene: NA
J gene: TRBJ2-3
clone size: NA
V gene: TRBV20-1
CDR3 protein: CSATPDFPRSTDTQYF
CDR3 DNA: TGCAGTGCTACCCCGGACTTTCCCCGGAGCACAGATACGCAGTATTTT

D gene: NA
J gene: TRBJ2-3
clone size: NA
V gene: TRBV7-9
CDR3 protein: CASSSPLQDTQYF
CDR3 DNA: TGTGCCAGCAGCTCGCCTCTCCAAGATACGCAGTATTTT

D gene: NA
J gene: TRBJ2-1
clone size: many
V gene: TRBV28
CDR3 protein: CASSAIGYNEQFF
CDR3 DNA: TGTGCCAGCAGTGCAATCGGGTACAATGAGCAGTTCTTC

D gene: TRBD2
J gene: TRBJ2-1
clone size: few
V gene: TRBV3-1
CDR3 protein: CASSHNMGLASNEQFF
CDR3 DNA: TGTGCCAGCAGCCATAATATGGGACTAGCGAGCAATGAGCAGTTCTTC

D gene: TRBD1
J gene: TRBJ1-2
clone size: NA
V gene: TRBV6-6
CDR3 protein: CASRPEGANYGYTF
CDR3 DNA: TGTGCCAGCAGGCCAGAGGGGGCAAACTATGGCTACACCTTC

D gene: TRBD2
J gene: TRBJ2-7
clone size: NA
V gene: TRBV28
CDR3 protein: CAILGLAGVGEQYF
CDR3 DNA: TGTGCCATCCTGGGACTAGCGGGAGTCGGGGAGCAGTACTTC

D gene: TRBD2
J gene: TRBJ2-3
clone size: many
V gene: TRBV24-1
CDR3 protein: CATSDFAGVDTQYF
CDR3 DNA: TGTGCCACCAGTGATTTTGCGGGAGTGGATACGCAGTATTTT

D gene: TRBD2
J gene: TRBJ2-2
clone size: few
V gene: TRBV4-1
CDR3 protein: CASSQGSGANTGELFF
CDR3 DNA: TGCGCCAGCAGCCAAGGTAGCGGGGCTAACACCGGGGAGCTGTTTTTT

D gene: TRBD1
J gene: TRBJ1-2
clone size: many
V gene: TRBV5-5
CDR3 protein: CASSLQGIGGYTF
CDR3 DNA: TGTGCCAGCAGCTTACAGGGGATCGGTGGCTACACCTTC

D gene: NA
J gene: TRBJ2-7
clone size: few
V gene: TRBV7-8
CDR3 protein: CASSLADSAYEQYF
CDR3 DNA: TGTGCCAGCAGCTTAGCCGACAGTGCCTACGAGCAGTACTTC

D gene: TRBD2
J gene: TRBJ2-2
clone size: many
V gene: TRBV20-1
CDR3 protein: CSARDRTSGRAGELFF
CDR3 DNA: TGCAGTGCTAGAGATAGAACTAGCGGGAGGGCCGGGGAGCTGTTTTTT

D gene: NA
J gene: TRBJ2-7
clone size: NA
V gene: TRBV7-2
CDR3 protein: CASSLVARSYKQYF
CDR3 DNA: TGTGCCAGCAGCTTAGTCGCCAGGTCCTACAAGCAGTACTTC